The 21 T cell receptor beta chains below all came from one sample that was sequenced in a study of persistence of HIV-infected CD4 T cells. The stimulus was lysate of CMV-infected fibroblasts, 10 ug/mL. Sorting of responding CD4+ T cells relied on upregulated CD40 ligand together with CD69. The immunoSEQ assay was version 4, run in survey mode. TCRdb keeps only in-frame clones here, not all; method: immunoSEQ multiplex PCR. The table includes about 7,500 clones, around 67% detected once. The antigens these receptors bind are not known. Sequences were derived from CD4+ T cells sorted from PBMCs after roughly 19-hour stimulation, sampled from a patient who received antiretroviral therapy. The source of these receptors is an adult man with HIV who was CMV-seropositive.

The rearrangement joins TRBV11-3 to TRBJ1-3; D uncertain. The CDR3 totals 14 residues. Trimming cost V 6 bases and J 1 base, with 10 bases left between them. Germline lookup yields CDR1 SGHNT and CDR2 YENEEA. CDR3 sequence (DNA): TGTGCCAGCAGTCCTGACGGGTCTGGAAACACCATATATTTT. Translated, it gives CASSPDGSGNTIYF.

The chain links TRBV10-1 to TRBJ1-5, with unresolved D. The germline V and J ends were trimmed by 0 bases and 5 bases, with 2 bases remaining between them. The CDR3 contains 12 residues. The germline CDR1 and CDR2 sequences are WNHNN and SYGVQD (reference sequence). The CDR3 bases are TGCGCCAGCAGTGAGTCGGATCAGCCCCAGCATTTT. It yields the protein CASSESDQPQHF.

Within the sample, this clone is medium-sized. This chain joins TRBV5-1 and TRBJ2-2, with D unresolved. The germline gives CDR1 SGHRS, CDR2 YFSETQ. Trimming stripped 0 bases from V and 1 base from J, with 4 bases between. The length of the CDR3 is 14 residues. The CDR3 region is CASSLVLNTGELFF. CDR3 in DNA: TGCGCCAGCAGCTTGGTTCTGAACACCGGGGAGCTGTTTTTT.

This sequence joins TRBV27 and TRBJ2-3; D unclear. The germline V gene has CDR1 MNHEY and CDR2 SMNVEV (reference sequence). The CDR3 runs to 14 residues. Trimming took 3 bases from V and 4 from J, leaving 11 bases between them. CDR3: CASSLTSFPDTQYF. The CDR3 region has the DNA TGTGCCAGCAGTTTGACTTCGTTCCCAGATACGCAGTATTTT.

The genes are TRBV6-5 and TRBJ1-3, with D perhaps TRBD1 (5 bases). V shed 2 bases and J shed 0 bases, with 8 bases lying between them. The CDR3 totals 15 residues. The germline V gene has CDR1 MNHEY and CDR2 SVGAGI. For the CDR3, the DNA is TGTGCCAGCAGTTACGACAGAAGCTCTGGAAACACCATATATTTT. It is translated as CASSYDRSSGNTIYF.

The chain links TRBV2 to TRBJ1-2; tentative D call: TRBD1 (6 bases). The length of the CDR3 is 13 residues. The V and J ends lost 3 bases and 6 bases respectively, with 11 bases between them. Germline V gene lookup returns CDR1 SNHLY and CDR2 FYNNEI. CDR3 region: CASSDGPGDGYTF. The DNA for the CDR3 is TGTGCCAGCAGTGACGGTCCAGGGGATGGCTACACCTTC.

The chain has TRBV18 and TRBJ1-4; 9 positions agree with TRBD1. Unmatched junction bases numbered 8, after V lost 3 bases and J lost 6 bases. The CDR3 is made up of 16 amino acids. Germline assignment: CDR1 KGHSH and CDR2 LQKENI. The CDR3 is CASSPEMTGGYEKLFF. DNA of the CDR3: TGTGCCAGCTCACCGGAGATGACAGGGGGGTATGAAAAACTGTTTTTT.

The rearrangement links TRBV11-2 to TRBJ1-2, with D perhaps TRBD1 (5 bases). This CDR3 comprises 16 residues. Germline V lookup: CDR1 SGHAT, CDR2 FQNNGV. Trimming shortened V by 1 base and J by 4 bases, and 16 bases separated the two germline ends. DNA of the CDR3: TGTGCCAGCAGCTTAGGCGCCAAGGGGCCGGGCTATGGCTACACCTTC. Translating gives CASSLGAKGPGYGYTF.

V gene TRBV14 combines with J gene TRBJ1-1; D is ambiguous. The ends were cut back, 4 bases at V and 1 base at J, with 13 bases in the middle. This CDR3 has 15 amino acids. Germline V gene lookup returns CDR1 SGHDN and CDR2 FVKESK. The CDR3 coding sequence is TGTGCCAGCAGCCCTGTGGGATCCCCGAACACTGAAGCTTTCTTT. Protein sequence: CASSPVGSPNTEAFF. The full variable domain, with the rest looked up from reference TRBV14 and TRBJ1-1, is EAGVTQFPSHSVIEKGQTVTLRCDPISGHDNLYWYRRVMGKEIKFLLHFVKESKQDESGMPNNRFLAERTGGTYSTLKVQPAELEDSGVYFCASSPVGSPNTEAFFGQGTRLTVV.

This clone was detected a few times. The chain links TRBV7-3 to TRBJ1-1; D not resolved. CDR1 and CDR2 (germline): SGHTA, FQGTGA. Between the trimmed V and J ends, which lost 6 bases and 1 base, there was a span of 9 bases. The CDR3 sequence is 13 residues long. CDR3 nucleotide sequence: TGTGCCAGCAGGTCGACACAGAACACTGAAGCTTTCTTT. Translation gives CASRSTQNTEAFF. Looking up the rest from reference TRBV7-3 and TRBJ1-1 gives the full variable domain: GAGVSQTPSNKVTEKGKYVELRCDPISGHTALYWYRQSLGQGPEFLIYFQGTGAADDSGLPNDRFFAVRPEGSVSTLKIQRTERGDSAVYLCASRSTQNTEAFFGQGTRLTVV.

V is TRBV7-2 and J is TRBJ2-6; D is possibly TRBD1 or TRBD2 (6 bases each). The CDR3 is made up of 17 amino acids. V lost 1 base and J 3 bases, leaving 13 bases between the germline ends. Germline V lookup: CDR1 SGHTA, CDR2 FQGNSA. For the CDR3, the DNA is TGTGCCAGCAGCTTAGTAGGGGGGTTTGGTGGGGCCAACGTCCTGACTTTC. It codes for CASSLVGGFGGANVLTF.

This clone was detected only once. The gene calls are TRBV5-1 and TRBJ2-1; D is possibly TRBD1 (6 bases). CDR3 length equals 15 residues. The V end lost 4 bases, the J end lost 3 bases, and 14 bases lay between the germline ends. Germline V gene data show CDR1 as SGHRS and CDR2 as YFSETQ. The DNA of the CDR3 is TGCGCCAGCAGCCCTCACCGAGGGGGCTACAATGAGCAGTTCTTC. Translating gives CASSPHRGGYNEQFF.

By frequency in the sample, this clone is medium-sized. This rearrangement joins TRBV6-4 to TRBJ2-7; D uncertain. The V end lost 6 bases, the J end lost 2 bases, and 5 bases lay between the germline ends. The germline gives CDR1 MRHNA, CDR2 SNTAGT. This CDR3 has 11 amino acids. The CDR3 loop reads CASSPPYEQYF. CDR3 nucleotides: TGTGCCAGCAGCCCTCCCTACGAGCAGTACTTC.

Notes on this clone: An end of the junction does not agree with germline; a read error may underlie this. The chain uses TRBV29-1 and TRBJ2-1; 8 nucleotides match TRBD2. This CDR3 is 14 amino acids long. The germline V gene has CDR1 SQVTM and CDR2 ANQGSEA. DNA of the CDR3: TGCAGCGTTGTGGGACGGGGGGGGTACAGTGAGCAGTTCTTC. Protein sequence: CSVVGRGGYSEQFF.

The rearrangement uses TRBV4-2 and TRBJ2-1; D might be TRBD1 or TRBD2, each matching 5 bases. Germline V gene sequence: CDR1 LGHNA, CDR2 YNFKEQ. With 4 bases removed from V and 8 bases from J, the gap between germline ends came to 21 bases. The CDR3 spans 16 residues. CDR3 protein: CASSRRQEVFRDEQFF. The CDR3, as DNA: TGTGCCAGCAGCCGGCGTCAGGAGGTATTCAGGGATGAGCAGTTCTTC.

This sequence joins TRBV21-1 and TRBJ2-5; whether TRBD2, the table's D call, matches the DNA was not checked. TRBV21-1 is a listed pseudogene. This CDR3 spans 14 amino acids. CDR3 DNA sequence: TGTGCCAGCAACGATACTCACGTTCAAGAGACCCAGTACTTC. Its protein product is CASNDTHVQETQYF.

About this clone: This specimen includes other DNA sequences encoding the same CDR3. The V and J genes are TRBV19 and TRBJ1-1; D gene unclear. V was clipped by 7 bases and J by 4 bases, with 7 bases between them. Germline loops: CDR1 LNHDA, CDR2 SQIVND (reference sequence). This CDR3 region has 11 residues. The CDR3 loop reads CASKGSTEAFF. The CDR3 nucleotides read TGTGCCAGTAAGGGTTCCACTGAAGCTTTCTTT.

This chain connects TRBV6-2 or TRBV6-3 to TRBJ2-4; 7 bases fit TRBD1. Trimming cost V 0 bases and J 2 bases; bases outside gene matches: 7. The CDR3 extends over 17 amino acids. The germline gives CDR1 MNHEY, CDR2 SVGEGT. CDR3 loop: CASSYSTTGPPKNIQYF. DNA of the CDR3: TGTGCCAGCAGTTACTCGACGACAGGGCCTCCCAAAAACATTCAGTACTTC.

This sequence joins TRBV7-3 and TRBJ2-1; 12 bases match TRBD2. Germline loops: CDR1 SGHTA, CDR2 FQGTGA. The CDR3 sequence is 15 residues long. Losses at the gene ends were 3 bases for V and 6 bases for J; bases not matched to a gene: 3. CDR3 in amino acids: CASSLTSGSFNEQFF. The DNA of the CDR3 is TGTGCCAGCAGCTTGACTAGCGGGAGTTTCAATGAGCAGTTCTTC.

The chain combines TRBV7-2 with TRBJ2-1, with 12 nucleotides matching TRBD2. CDR1 and CDR2 from the germline V gene are SGHTA and FQGNSA. Unmatched junction bases numbered 3, after V lost 5 bases and J lost 4 bases. This CDR3 comprises 15 residues. The CDR3 loop is CASSQTSGSYNEQFF. For the CDR3, the DNA is TGTGCCAGCAGCCAGACTAGCGGGAGTTACAATGAGCAGTTCTTC.

In the case of this clone: A read error may account for a junction end that differs from germline. The chain joins TRBV7-9 to TRBJ1-4; TRBD1 might be the D (6 bases). Germline CDR1 is SEHNR and CDR2 is FQNEAQ (reference sequence). The CDR3 consists of 16 residues. CDR3 nucleotides: TGTGCCAGCAGCTTAGCGCCTATGACAGGTAGCGAAAAACTGTCTTTT. The encoded protein is CASSLAPMTGSEKLSF.